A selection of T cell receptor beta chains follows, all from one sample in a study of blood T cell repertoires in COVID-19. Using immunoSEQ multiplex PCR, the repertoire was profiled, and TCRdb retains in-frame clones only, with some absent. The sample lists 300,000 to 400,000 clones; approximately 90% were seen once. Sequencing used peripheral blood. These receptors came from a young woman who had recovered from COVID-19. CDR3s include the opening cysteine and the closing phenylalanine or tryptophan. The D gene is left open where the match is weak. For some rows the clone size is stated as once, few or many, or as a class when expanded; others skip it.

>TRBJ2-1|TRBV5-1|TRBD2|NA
CASSLAATSGREQFF
TGCGCCAGCAGCTTGGCCGCGACTAGCGGGAGAGAGCAGTTCTTC
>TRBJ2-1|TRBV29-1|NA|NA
CSVDIGLARGNEQFF
TGCAGCGTTGACATTGGACTGGCAAGGGGGAATGAGCAGTTCTTC
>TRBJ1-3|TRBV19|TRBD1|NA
CASKAGTGVNTIYF
TGTGCCAGTAAGGCTGGGACAGGGGTGAACACCATATATTTT
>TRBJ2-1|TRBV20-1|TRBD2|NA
CSASSPGTTFF
TGCAGTGCTAGTAGTCCCGGGACTACGTTCTTC
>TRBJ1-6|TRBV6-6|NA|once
CASSLHIRAGSSSYNSPLHF
TGTGCCAGCAGCTTACACATCAGAGCTGGGAGTAGCTCCTATAATTCACCCCTCCACTTT
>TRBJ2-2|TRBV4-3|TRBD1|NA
CASSRRTGNTGELFF
TGCGCCAGCAGCCGACGGACAGGGAACACCGGGGAGCTGTTTTTT
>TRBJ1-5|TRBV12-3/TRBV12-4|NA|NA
CASSPNGNQPQHF
TGTGCCAGCAGTCCAAATGGCAATCAGCCCCAGCATTTT
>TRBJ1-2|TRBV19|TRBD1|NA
CASSIDRVTGANYGYTF
TGTGCCAGTAGTATAGATCGGGTCACAGGGGCGAACTATGGCTACACCTTC
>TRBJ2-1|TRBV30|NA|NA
CAWRVLNNEQFF
TGTGCCTGGAGGGTACTTAACAATGAGCAGTTCTTC
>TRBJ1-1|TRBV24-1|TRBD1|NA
CANSSDRGPTEAFF
TGTGCCAATTCGTCGGACAGGGGCCCTACTGAAGCTTTCTTT
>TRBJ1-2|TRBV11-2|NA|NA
CASSFYNYGYTF
TGTGCCAGCAGCTTCTATAACTATGGCTACACCTTC
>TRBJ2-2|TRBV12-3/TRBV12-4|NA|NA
CASGLNTGELFF
TGTGCCAGCGGCCTGAACACCGGGGAGCTGTTTTTT
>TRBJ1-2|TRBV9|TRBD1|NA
CASSGGQNFHYGYTF
TGTGCCAGCAGCGGGGGACAGAATTTTCACTATGGCTACACCTTC
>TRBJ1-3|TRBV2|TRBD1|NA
CASSQGAGNTIYF
TGTGCCAGCAGTCAGGGGGCTGGAAACACCATATATTTT
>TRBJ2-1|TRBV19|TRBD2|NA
CASSTLTSGSYNEQFF
TGTGCCAGTAGTACTCTCACTAGCGGGAGTTACAATGAGCAGTTCTTC
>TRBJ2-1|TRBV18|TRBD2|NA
CASSLGRLAGVLYNEQFF
TGTGCCAGCTCACTCGGACGACTAGCGGGAGTGCTCTACAATGAGCAGTTCTTC
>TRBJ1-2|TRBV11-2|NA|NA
CASSQNGGAKNYGYTF
TGTGCCAGCAGCCAGAACGGGGGGGCAAAGAACTATGGCTACACCTTC
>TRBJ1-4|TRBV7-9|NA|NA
CASSYDSTGVSTNEKLFF
TGTGCCAGCAGCTACGACAGCACCGGTGTCTCAACTAATGAAAAACTGTTTTTT
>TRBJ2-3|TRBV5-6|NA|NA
CASSWGRVGDTQYF
TGTGCCAGCAGCTGGGGCAGGGTGGGCGATACGCAGTATTTT
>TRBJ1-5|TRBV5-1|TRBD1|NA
CASSSTGTDQPQHF
TGCGCCAGCAGCTCGACAGGGACCGATCAGCCCCAGCATTTT
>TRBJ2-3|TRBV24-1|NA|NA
CATSDSTFQNTQYF
TGTGCCACCAGTGATAGTACTTTCCAAAATACGCAGTATTTT
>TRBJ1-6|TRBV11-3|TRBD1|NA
CASSLDRGPGSPLHF
TGTGCCAGCAGCTTAGACAGGGGGCCGGGTTCACCCCTCCACTTT
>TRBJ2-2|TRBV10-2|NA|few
CASRGGENSGELFF
TGCGCCAGCAGGGGCGGGGAGAACTCCGGGGAGCTGTTTTTT
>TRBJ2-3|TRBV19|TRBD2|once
CASSILTSGRGADTQYF
TGTGCCAGTAGTATTTTGACTAGCGGGAGAGGGGCAGATACGCAGTATTTT
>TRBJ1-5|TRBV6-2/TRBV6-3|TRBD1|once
CASSYGRGLVDQPQHF
TGTGCCAGCAGTTACGGCAGGGGGCTTGTCGATCAGCCCCAGCATTTT
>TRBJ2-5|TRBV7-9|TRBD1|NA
CASSLARTGGFRGRETQYF
TGTGCCAGCAGCTTAGCGCGGACAGGGGGCTTTCGGGGTCGAGAGACCCAGTACTTC
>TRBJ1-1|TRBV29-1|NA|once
CSVEITGMNTEAFF
TGCAGCGTTGAAATTACGGGAATGAACACTGAAGCTTTCTTT
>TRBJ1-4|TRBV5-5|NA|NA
CASSLPGTATNEKLFF
TGTGCCAGCAGCTTACCGGGGACTGCAACTAATGAAAAACTGTTTTTT
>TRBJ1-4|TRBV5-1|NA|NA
CASSLDGQWTEKLFF
TGCGCCAGCAGCTTGGACGGACAATGGACCGAAAAACTGTTTTTT
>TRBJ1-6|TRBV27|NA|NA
CASSFRQPNSPLHF
TGTGCCAGCAGTTTTAGACAACCCAATTCACCCCTCCACTTT
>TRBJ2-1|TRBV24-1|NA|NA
CATSGPGDPPQFF
TGTGCCACCAGTGGACCGGGGGATCCTCCTCAGTTCTTC
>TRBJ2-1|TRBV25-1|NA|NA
CASSDSVETAYNEQFF
TGTGCCAGCAGTGATTCCGTTGAAACGGCCTACAATGAGCAGTTCTTC
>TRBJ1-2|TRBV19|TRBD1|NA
CASSTGTGVDYGYTF
TGTGCCAGTAGTACCGGGACAGGGGTTGACTATGGCTACACCTTC
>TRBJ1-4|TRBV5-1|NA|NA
CASSMIEGVPNEKLFF
TGCGCCAGCAGCATGATCGAGGGGGTACCTAATGAAAAACTGTTTTTT
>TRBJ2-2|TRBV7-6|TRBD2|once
CASSLVELRLAGSYNTGELFF
TGTGCCAGCAGCTTAGTCGAGCTAAGACTAGCGGGATCTTATAACACCGGGGAGCTGTTTTTT
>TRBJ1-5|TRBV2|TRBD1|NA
CASSDNRGQGNQPQHF
TGTGCCAGCAGTGACAACAGGGGGCAAGGCAATCAGCCCCAGCATTTT
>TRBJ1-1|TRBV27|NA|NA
CASSLRRVNTEAFF
TGTGCCAGCAGTTTGCGCAGGGTGAACACTGAAGCTTTCTTT
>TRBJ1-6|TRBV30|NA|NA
CAWIQKHRVSPLHF
TGTGCCTGGATACAAAAACACAGGGTTTCACCCCTCCACTTT
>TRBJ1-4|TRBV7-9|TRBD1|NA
CASSDRGGGTNEKLFF
TGTGCCAGCAGCGACAGGGGTGGTGGAACTAATGAAAAACTGTTTTTT
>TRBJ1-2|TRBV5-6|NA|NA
CASSLATAGTILTNGYTF
TGTGCCAGCAGCTTGGCGACGGCAGGGACTATTCTAACGAATGGCTACACCTTC
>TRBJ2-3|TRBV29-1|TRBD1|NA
CSVEAGGTQYF
TGCAGCGTTGAAGCAGGGGGCACGCAGTATTTT
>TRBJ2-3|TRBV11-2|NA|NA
CASREGRGTTDTQYF
TGTGCCAGCAGGGAGGGTAGGGGAACCACAGATACGCAGTATTTT
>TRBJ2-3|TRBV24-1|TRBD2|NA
CATSWGLAGERDTQYF
TGTGCCACCAGTTGGGGACTAGCGGGGGAAAGGGATACGCAGTATTTT
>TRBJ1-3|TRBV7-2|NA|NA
CASSLGLQGAGNTIYF
TGTGCCAGCAGCTTAGGGTTGCAGGGCGCGGGAAACACCATATATTTT
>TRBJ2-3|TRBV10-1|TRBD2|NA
CASSPLSGDTDTQYF
TGCGCCAGCAGCCCCCTGAGCGGGGACACAGATACGCAGTATTTT
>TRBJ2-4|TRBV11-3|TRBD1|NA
CASSPRLSGGGNIQYF
TGTGCCAGCAGCCCCAGGTTGTCAGGGGGCGGGAACATTCAGTACTTC
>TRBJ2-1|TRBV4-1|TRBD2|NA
CASSQDQLADYNEQFF
TGCGCCAGCAGCCAAGATCAGCTAGCGGACTACAATGAGCAGTTCTTC
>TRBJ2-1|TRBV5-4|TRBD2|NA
CASSLKLAGTNEQFF
TGTGCCAGCAGCTTGAAACTAGCGGGAACGAATGAGCAGTTCTTC
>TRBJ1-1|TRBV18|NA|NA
CASSSRQADTEAFF
TGTGCCAGCTCATCACGACAGGCCGACACTGAAGCTTTCTTT
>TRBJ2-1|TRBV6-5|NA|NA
CASSSGTRSYNEQFF
TGTGCCAGCAGTTCCGGGACTCGGTCCTACAATGAGCAGTTCTTC
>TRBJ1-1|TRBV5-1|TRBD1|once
CASSPSQGSGTTEAFF
TGCGCCAGCAGCCCCTCACAGGGGAGTGGGACCACTGAAGCTTTCTTT